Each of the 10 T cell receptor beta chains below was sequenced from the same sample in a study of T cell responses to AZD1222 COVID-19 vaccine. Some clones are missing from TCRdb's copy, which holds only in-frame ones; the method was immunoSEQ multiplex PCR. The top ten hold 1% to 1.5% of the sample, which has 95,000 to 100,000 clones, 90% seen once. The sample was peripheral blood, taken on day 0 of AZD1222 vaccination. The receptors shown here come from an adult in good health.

The CDR3 is CAIIGGARGFGYTF. CDR3 coding DNA: TGTGCCATCATAGGGGGCGCAAGGGGGTTTGGCTACACCTTC. V gene TRBV6-5 combines with J gene TRBJ1-2; 7 nucleotides match TRBD1. Trimming took 10 bases from V and 7 from J; bases not matched to a gene: 15. CDR1 and CDR2 from the germline V gene are MNHEY and SVGAGI. The CDR3 runs 14 residues.

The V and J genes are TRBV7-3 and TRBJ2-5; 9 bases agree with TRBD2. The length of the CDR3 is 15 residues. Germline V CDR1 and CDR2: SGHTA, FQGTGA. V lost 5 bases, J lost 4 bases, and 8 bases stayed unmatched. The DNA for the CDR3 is TGTGCCAGCAGCCCCGGGGTTAGCGGGAGAGAGACCCAGTACTTC. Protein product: CASSPGVSGRETQYF. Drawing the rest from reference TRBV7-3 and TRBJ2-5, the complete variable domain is GAGVSQTPSNKVTEKGKYVELRCDPISGHTALYWYRQSLGQGPEFLIYFQGTGAADDSGLPNDRFFAVRPEGSVSTLKIQRTERGDSAVYLCASSPGVSGRETQYFGPGTRLLVL.

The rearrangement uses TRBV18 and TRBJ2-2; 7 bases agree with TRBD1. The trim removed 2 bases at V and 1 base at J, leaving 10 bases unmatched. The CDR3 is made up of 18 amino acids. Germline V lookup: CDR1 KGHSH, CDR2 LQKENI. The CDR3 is CASSPGQVFTLNTGELFF. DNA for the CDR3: TGTGCCAGCTCACCAGGACAGGTCTTTACTCTGAACACCGGGGAGCTGTTTTTT.

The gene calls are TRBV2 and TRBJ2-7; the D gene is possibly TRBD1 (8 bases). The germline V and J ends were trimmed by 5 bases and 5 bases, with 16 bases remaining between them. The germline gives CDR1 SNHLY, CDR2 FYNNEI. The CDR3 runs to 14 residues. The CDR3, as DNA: TGTGCCAGCAGTACACAGGGGGAGGGGGACGAGCAGTACTTC. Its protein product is CASSTQGEGDEQYF. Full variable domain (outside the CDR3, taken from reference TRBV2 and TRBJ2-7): EPEVTQTPSHQVTQMGQEVILRCVPISNHLYFYWYRQILGQKVEFLVSFYNNEISEKSEIFDDQFSVERPDGSNFTLKIRSTKLEDSAMYFCASSTQGEGDEQYFGPGTRLTVT.

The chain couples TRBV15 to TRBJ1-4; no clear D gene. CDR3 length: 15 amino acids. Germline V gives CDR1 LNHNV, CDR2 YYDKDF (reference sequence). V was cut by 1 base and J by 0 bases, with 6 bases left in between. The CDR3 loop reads CATSRVGATNEKLFF. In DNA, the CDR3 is TGTGCCACCAGCAGAGTGGGTGCAACTAATGAAAAACTGTTTTTT.

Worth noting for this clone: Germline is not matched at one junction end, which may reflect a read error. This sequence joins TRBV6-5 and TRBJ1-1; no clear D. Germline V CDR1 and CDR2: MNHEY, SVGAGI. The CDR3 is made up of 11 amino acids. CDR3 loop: CASSLNPEAFF. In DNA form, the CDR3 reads TGTGCCAGCAGTCTGAACCCTGAAGCTTTCTTT.

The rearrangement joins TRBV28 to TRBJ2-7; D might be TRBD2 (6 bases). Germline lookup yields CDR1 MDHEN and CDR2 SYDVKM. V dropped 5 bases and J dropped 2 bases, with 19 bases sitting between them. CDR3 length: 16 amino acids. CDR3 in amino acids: CASSRRLGGRAYEQYF. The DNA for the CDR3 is TGTGCCAGCAGTCGCCGGTTGGGAGGTAGGGCCTACGAGCAGTACTTC.

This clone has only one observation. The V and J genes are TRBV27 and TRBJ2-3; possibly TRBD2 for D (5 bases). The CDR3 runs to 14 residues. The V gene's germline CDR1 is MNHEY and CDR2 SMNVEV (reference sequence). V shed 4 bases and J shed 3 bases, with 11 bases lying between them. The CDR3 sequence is CASSSVGGTDTQYF. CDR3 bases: TGTGCCAGCAGTTCCGTTGGCGGGACAGATACGCAGTATTTT.

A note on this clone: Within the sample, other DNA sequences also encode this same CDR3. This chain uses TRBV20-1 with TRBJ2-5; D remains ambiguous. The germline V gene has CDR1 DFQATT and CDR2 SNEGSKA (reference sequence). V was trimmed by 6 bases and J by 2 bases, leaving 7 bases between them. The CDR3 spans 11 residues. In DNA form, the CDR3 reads TGCAGTGCGGAGTATCAAGAGACCCAGTACTTC. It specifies CSAEYQETQYF.

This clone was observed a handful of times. The CDR3 region has the DNA TGTGCCAGCAGTCGACAGGGGGCCAGATCCTACGAGCAGTACTTC. It translates to CASSRQGARSYEQYF. The V call is TRBV27, the J call TRBJ2-7, with 10 bases matching TRBD1. V lost 5 bases, J lost 1 base, and 5 bases stayed unmatched. The CDR3 runs 15 residues. In germline, CDR1 is MNHEY, CDR2 SMNVEV (reference sequence).